These T cell receptor beta chains were read from a single sample in a study of identical twins. MiXCR, run by TCRdb on the 5' RACE reads, gives a single entry per CDR3 protein. The sample lists 400,000 to 650,000 distinct CDR3 sequences, approximately 22% seen once, with about 0.91% in the top ten. These same records also appear under a second study, on T cells expressing NK-cell markers.

Sequences were obtained from CD4+ T cells sorted from blood. The receptors stem from a woman younger than 35 in good health. Both conserved end residues are part of each CDR3. Each record gives: J gene, D gene, V gene, CDR3 protein. D genes are given only for firm matches.

>TRBJ1-2|-|TRBV20-1
CSASGGTGGYTF
>TRBJ1-2|-|TRBV20-1
CSAADRPGNYGYTF
>TRBJ2-7|-|TRBV20-1
CSASRRSYEQYF
>TRBJ2-5|-|TRBV15
CATSLAETQYF
>TRBJ1-2|TRBD1|TRBV29-1
CSVVVDRGGYTF
>TRBJ2-1|-|TRBV6-5
CASSSLGEQFF
>TRBJ1-1|-|TRBV29-1
CSASDTVNTEAFF
>TRBJ2-3|TRBD2|TRBV7-2
CASSRYGLAGHSDTQYF
>TRBJ1-2|TRBD1|TRBV12-3/TRBV12-4
CASRGQLSNYGYTF
>TRBJ2-5|TRBD2|TRBV5-1
CASSLGLAGGSETQYF
>TRBJ2-5|-|TRBV6-2/TRBV6-3
CASSPRDFGETQYF
>TRBJ2-2|-|TRBV9
CASSVDSGAGELFF
>TRBJ2-2|TRBD1|TRBV5-1
CASSWGQGLTGELFF
>TRBJ2-5|-|TRBV6-6
CASRLRQEETQYF
>TRBJ2-5|TRBD2|TRBV20-1
CSARRPSGRAPGETQYF
>TRBJ1-4|TRBD1|TRBV5-1
CASSLTGARMEKLFF
>TRBJ2-7|TRBD2|TRBV5-1
CASSSGLDGSEQYF